This TCR beta chain originates from a study of blood T cell repertoires in COVID-19. For the study at large: Both acute and convalescent COVID-19 samples were obtained from the United States, Italy and Spain. T cells, B-cell-depleted T cells, or PBMCs provided the cDNA or gDNA that served as material.

Germline V gene lookup returns CDR1 MDHEN and CDR2 SYDVKM. Deletions cut 3 bases from V and 6 bases from J, with 19 bases between. This CDR3 has 16 amino acids. The authors' processing: Reference gene primer amplification yielded estimated nucleated cell counts. Assay used: immunoSEQ multiplex PCR; TCRdb lists only in-frame clones, some missing. V, J and clone size were drawn from that table, and D and trimming were deduced from the DNA. The sample has nearly 60,000 clones, more than 70% seen once. The chain recombines TRBV28 with TRBJ2-3; maybe TRBD2 (6 bases). What was sequenced was peripheral blood. The sequence derives from a man aged 40-49 years with active COVID-19. The chain's CDR3 is CASSFAGTLTGDTQYF. CDR3 nucleotides: TGTGCCAGCAGTTTCGCCGGGACTCTCACCGGCGATACGCAGTATTTT.